What follows are 28 T cell receptor beta chains derived from one specimen sequenced in a study of blood T cells in healthy people across ages (dated by TCRdb to the mid-2010s). The library was obtained by 5' RACE. Instrument used: Illumina HiSeq 2500. A second PCR of about 6 to 11 cycles was run with a J-beta primer mix and a sample-barcoded 5' primer. TCRdb's own reprocessing of the public reads used fastp at Q25 and MiXCR and kept productive beta chains. Rows merge per CDR3 protein into single entries with the most common DNA and genes. The sample table shows 1.6 million or so distinct CDR3 sequences, and around 36% are seen once. The top ten clones comprise about 11% of the sample. What was sequenced was blood. All receptors come from a woman in her twenties or thirties in good health.

This clonotype was seen a few times. This may come from a read error, since a much larger clone is one base off. This chain joins TRBV11-2 and TRBJ2-1; 9 bases are a match to TRBD2. V trimming: 5 bases; J trimming: 12 bases; junction bases outside the gene matches: 8. The CDR3 runs 13 residues. Germline assignment: CDR1 SGHAT and CDR2 FQNNGV. The CDR3 nucleotides read TGTGCCAGCAGCCCCGGGACTAGCAGGGGGCAGTTCTTC. Residues: CASSPGTSRGQFF.

This clonotype was observed a handful of times. This chain uses TRBV6-2 or TRBV6-3 with TRBJ1-5; weak D call: TRBD1 (5 bases). Per the germline V gene, CDR1 is MNHEY and CDR2 is SVGEGT. V was clipped by 5 bases and J by 3 bases, with 8 bases between them. The CDR3 has 13 residues. In DNA form, the CDR3 reads TGTGCCAGCAGTCGGGGGAACAATCAGCCCCAGCATTTT. Translated: CASSRGNNQPQHF.

The rearrangement uses TRBV9 and TRBJ2-5, with TRBD2 matching 8 bases. The CDR3 extends over 14 amino acids. Germline CDR1 SGDLS, CDR2 YYNGEE. After removal of 4 bases from V and 11 bases from J, the junction contained 13 bases not matched to a gene. Here the CDR3 DNA reads TGTGCCAGCAGCCCCTTTAGCGGGACCGGCGGGCAGTACTTC. This sequence encodes CASSPFSGTGGQYF.

The chain employs TRBV18 and TRBJ1-4, with a tentative D call TRBD1 (5 bases). Trimming took off 2 bases at V and 7 bases at J, with 8 bases between the two ends. Germline CDR1 KGHSH, CDR2 LQKENI. The CDR3 is 13 amino acids. The CDR3 coding sequence is TGTGCCAGCTCACCAGACAGTTCTGAAAAACTGTTTTTT. This codes for CASSPDSSEKLFF.

The chain is built from TRBV4-1 and TRBJ2-5; D possibly corresponds to TRBD2 (5 bases). Germline V CDR1 and CDR2: MGHRA, YSYEKL. V shed 0 bases and J shed 11 bases, with 19 bases lying between them. The CDR3 consists of 15 residues. CDR3 loop: CASSQEERFRGEQYF. In DNA, the CDR3 is TGCGCCAGCAGCCAAGAGGAGCGATTTCGTGGGGAGCAGTACTTC.

The genes are TRBV29-1 and TRBJ2-2, with D tentatively TRBD1 or TRBD2 (5 bases each). This CDR3 has 13 amino acids. The germline V and J ends were trimmed by 6 bases and 6 bases, with 14 bases remaining between them. The germline gives CDR1 SQVTM, CDR2 ANQGSEA. CDR3 sequence reads: CSVDSRVAGELFF. DNA of the CDR3: TGCAGCGTGGACTCCAGGGTAGCCGGGGAGCTGTTTTTT.

This clonotype came up many times. The chain recombines TRBV10-3 with TRBJ1-2; 8 bases are a match to TRBD1. The CDR3 has 14 residues. After removal of 3 bases from V and 4 bases from J, the junction contained 4 bases not matched to a gene. Germline CDR1 reads ENHRY; CDR2 reads SYGVKD. CDR3 coding DNA: TGTGCCATCAGTGATTCAGGGGGCGTCTATGGCTACACCTTC. It is translated as CAISDSGGVYGYTF.

The chain links TRBV28 to TRBJ2-2, with TRBD2 matching over 7 bases. After removal of 2 bases from V and 3 bases from J, the junction contained 6 bases not matched to a gene. The CDR3 totals 16 residues. CDR1 is MDHEN and CDR2 is SYDVKM in the germline V gene. The CDR3 protein is CASSLMRELHTGELFF. CDR3 coding DNA: TGTGCCAGCAGTTTAATGCGGGAGTTGCACACCGGGGAGCTGTTTTTT.

This clonotype showed up just a few times. The chain is built from TRBV12-3 or TRBV12-4 and TRBJ2-1; D possibly corresponds to TRBD2 (6 bases). The CDR3 covers 12 residues. The V end was cut by 3 bases, the J end by 9 bases, with 9 bases between. CDR3 loop: CASSFSGVEQFF. The CDR3 DNA reads TGTGCCAGCAGTTTCTCGGGGGTTGAGCAGTTCTTC.

CDR3 region: CASSFWRAYPGANVLTF. The CDR3 DNA reads as TGTGCCAGCAGCTTCTGGCGAGCATACCCTGGGGCCAACGTCCTGACTTTC. This chain connects TRBV5-6 to TRBJ2-6, with D uncertain. Germline lookup yields CDR1 SGHDT and CDR2 YYEEEE. The CDR3 is 17 residues long. V was trimmed by 2 bases and J by 2 bases, leaving 14 bases between them.

This clonotype occurred once. It may be a read error: a sequence one base away is much more abundant. The V call is TRBV7-2, the J call TRBJ2-1, with D uncertain. The germline V gene encodes CDR1 SGHTA and CDR2 FQGNSA. The CDR3 has 15 residues. CDR3: CACSPITSSYNEQFF. The CDR3 nucleotides are TGTGCCTGCAGCCCTATTACGAGCTCCTACAATGAGCAGTTCTTC.

The CDR3 region has the DNA TGTGCCAGTAGTATATCGCGAGGGGGCAGCGGAGGCTACACCTTC. It encodes CASSISRGGSGGYTF. The chain recombines TRBV19 with TRBJ1-2; 7 nucleotides agree with TRBD1. Germline V lookup: CDR1 LNHDA, CDR2 SQIVND (reference sequence). This CDR3 is built from 15 residues. V was pared by 2 bases and J by 8 bases, with 11 bases of the junction left unmatched.

This clonotype has more than one count but fewer than ten. The rearrangement uses TRBV27 and TRBJ2-1; the D gene is possibly TRBD2 (6 bases). Germline V gives CDR1 MNHEY, CDR2 SMNVEV (reference sequence). V was trimmed by 2 bases and J by 6 bases, leaving 17 bases between them. The CDR3 is 16 residues long. Written as DNA, the CDR3 is TGTGCCAGCAGTTTACGCGGGACCACCCGTAGCAATGAGCAGTTCTTC. Protein: CASSLRGTTRSNEQFF.

V and J are TRBV6-6 and TRBJ2-3; 7 bases agree with TRBD2. This CDR3 region has 16 residues. The V gene's germline CDR1 is MNHNY and CDR2 SVGAGI (reference sequence). V was clipped by 0 bases and J by 2 bases; unmatched bases: 5. CDR3 loop: CASSYSWEGPTDTQYF. CDR3 nucleotide sequence: TGTGCCAGCAGTTACTCCTGGGAGGGCCCCACAGATACGCAGTATTTT.

The V and J genes are TRBV29-1 and TRBJ1-5, with 7 bases identical to TRBD1. From germline, CDR1 is SQVTM and CDR2 ANQGSEA. The CDR3 has 13 residues. After removal of 5 bases from V and 5 bases from J, the junction contained 6 bases not matched to a gene. The CDR3 is CSVRRDRDQPQHF. DNA of the CDR3: TGCAGCGTTAGAAGAGACAGGGATCAGCCCCAGCATTTT.

This chain connects TRBV3-1 to TRBJ2-6; D is unclear. Trimming removed 3 bases at V and 4 bases at J, with 16 bases between. The length of the CDR3 is 17 residues. Germline V gives CDR1 LGHDT, CDR2 YNNKEL (reference sequence). The chain's CDR3 is CASSHPYWASGANVLTF. Here the CDR3 DNA reads TGTGCCAGCAGCCACCCTTATTGGGCGTCAGGGGCCAACGTCCTGACTTTC.

The genes are TRBV7-9 and TRBJ1-1; 8 bases are a match to TRBD1. Trimming took 5 bases from V and 4 from J; bases not matched to a gene: 9. CDR3 length: 15 residues. Germline V gene sequence: CDR1 SEHNR, CDR2 FQNEAQ (reference sequence). DNA of the CDR3: TGTGCCAGCAGCACCCGACAGGGGAAGGGCACTGAAGCTTTCTTT. It codes for CASSTRQGKGTEAFF.

CDR3 in DNA: TGCAGTGCTCCCAGGGGGGGGCATGACACTGAAGCTTTCTTT. The encoded protein is CSAPRGGHDTEAFF. The V and J genes are TRBV20-1 and TRBJ1-1; 7 nucleotides align to TRBD1. Germline lookup yields CDR1 DFQATT and CDR2 SNEGSKA (reference sequence). This CDR3 has 14 residues. V was pared by 5 bases and J by 3 bases, with 9 bases of the junction left unmatched.

This clonotype appeared many times. This chain uses TRBV5-6 with TRBJ2-3; 8 nucleotides align to TRBD2. The CDR3 spans 16 residues. The V gene end was trimmed by 5 bases and the J gene end by 3 bases; junction bases not matched to a gene: 11. CDR1 is SGHDT and CDR2 is YYEEEE in the germline V gene. The CDR3 DNA follows: TGTGCCAGCAGTCCCGGATTAGCGGGAACGACAGATACGCAGTATTTT. Translating gives CASSPGLAGTTDTQYF.

The CDR3 region is CASSGPGDGELFF. The DNA for the CDR3 is TGTGCCAGCAGTGGACCAGGGGACGGGGAGCTGTTTTTT. This sequence joins TRBV27 and TRBJ2-2; D is possibly TRBD1 (6 bases). CDR1 MNHEY and CDR2 SMNVEV come from the germline V gene (reference sequence). Trimming removed 5 bases from V and 7 bases from J, with 11 bases in between. The CDR3 covers 13 residues.

This chain connects TRBV28 to TRBJ2-7, with 10 bases identical to TRBD1. The assigned J gene may be wrong: the sequence end matches TRBJ2-4 better. This CDR3 spans 13 amino acids. Germline-derived CDR1 and CDR2 are MDHEN and SYDVKM. The CDR3 DNA reads as TGTGCCAGCTCCGGGACAGGGGTAGGCATTCAGTACTTC. The encoded protein is CASSGTGVGIQYF.

Many counts were recorded for this clonotype. The chain joins TRBV4-1 to TRBJ2-7; D possibly corresponds to TRBD1 (6 bases). V was clipped by 1 base and J by 0 bases, with 13 bases between them. There are 16 residues in the CDR3. Germline lookup yields CDR1 MGHRA and CDR2 YSYEKL. Written as DNA, the CDR3 is TGCGCCAGCAGCCAAGGCTTACAGGGATTCTCCTACGAGCAGTACTTC. Protein sequence: CASSQGLQGFSYEQYF.

This clonotype was observed a handful of times. The rearrangement joins TRBV7-6 to TRBJ2-7, with 10 bases that match TRBD1. The CDR3 covers 18 residues. The J segment lost 4 bases and the V segment lost 4 bases, leaving 16 bases of the junction unmatched. CDR1 and CDR2 from the germline V gene are SGHVS and FNYEAQ. The CDR3 coding sequence is TGTGCCAGCAGCTCCGGTCCCGGCGGGACAGGGGTTTCGTACGAGCAGTACTTC. Protein sequence: CASSSGPGGTGVSYEQYF.

V and J are TRBV11-2 and TRBJ2-5; 9 nucleotides agree with TRBD2. The CDR3 extends over 15 amino acids. Per germline, CDR1 SGHAT and CDR2 FQNNGV. V was pared by 2 bases and J by 4 bases, with 5 bases of the junction left unmatched. CDR3 residues: CASSLSLAGRETQYF. DNA of the CDR3: TGTGCCAGCAGCTTAAGCCTAGCGGGACGAGAGACCCAGTACTTC.

This clonotype showed up just once. Germline is not matched at one junction end, which may reflect a read error. This chain connects TRBV2 to TRBJ2-5; TRBD1 matches 7 bases. CDR3 length: 14 residues. Germline-derived CDR1 and CDR2 are SNHLY and FYNNEI. CDR3: CASRPQGNQEAQYF. The CDR3 nucleotides are TGTGCCAGCAGACCACAGGGGAACCAAGAGGCCCAGTACTTC. The full variable domain, in which reference TRBV2 and TRBJ2-5 provide the parts outside the CDR3, is EPEVTQTPSHQVTQMGQEVILRCVPISNHLYFYWYRQILGQKVEFLVSFYNNEISEKSEIFDDQFSVERPDGSNFTLKIRSTKLEDSAMYFCASRPQGNQEAQYFGPGTRLLVL.

This clonotype appeared a few times. The genes are TRBV27 and TRBJ2-7; 12 bases agree with TRBD2. The germline V gene has CDR1 MNHEY and CDR2 SMNVEV (reference sequence). CDR3 length: 16 residues. Trimming cost V 3 bases and J 7 bases; bases outside gene matches: 10. The CDR3 DNA reads TGTGCCAGCAGTTTTAGGACTAGCGGGAACCCCCGGGAGCAGTACTTC. Residues: CASSFRTSGNPREQYF.

The chain has TRBV20-1 and TRBJ2-7; perhaps TRBD1 as D (5 bases). With 2 bases removed from V and 2 bases from J, the gap between germline ends came to 10 bases. Germline V gene data show CDR1 as DFQATT and CDR2 as SNEGSKA (reference sequence). The CDR3 totals 13 residues. Here the CDR3 reads CSARLRQTYEQYF. Here the CDR3 DNA reads TGCAGTGCTAGACTGAGACAGACCTACGAGCAGTACTTC.

A few counts support this clonotype. V usage is TRBV3-1 and J usage is TRBJ2-5; 7 bases agree with TRBD2. This CDR3 spans 15 amino acids. Germline V gene data show CDR1 as LGHDT and CDR2 as YNNKEL (reference sequence). J was trimmed by 0 bases and V by 1 base; bases with no gene match: 2. CDR3 amino acids: CASSQGGTNQETQYF. Written as DNA, the CDR3 is TGTGCCAGCAGCCAAGGCGGGACTAACCAAGAGACCCAGTACTTC.